This T cell receptor (beta chain) was sequenced for a study of CD8 T cells in ankylosing spondylitis. TCRdb processed the 5' RACE reads anew with MiXCR; each CDR3 protein has one entry. The sample lists about 250,000 distinct CDR3 sequences, approximately 30% seen once, with about 4.2% in the top ten. Note on this clonotype: What it binds is unknown.

Findings and limits, study-wide: Ankylosing spondylitis blood appeared to be characterized by a TCR beta motif of about eight highly homologous variants. From matched ankylosing spondylitis synovial fluid, disease-linked clones were reportedly recovered at significantly enriched levels.

Sequencing was carried out using blood, either unsorted or a sorted T cell fraction (not recorded which). The TCR originated in a male donor with ankylosing spondylitis or in good health (not recorded which).

CDR3: CASSLGQHFSYEQYF. The CDR3 DNA sequence: TGCGCCAGCAGCTTGGGACAGCACTTCTCCTACGAGCAGTACTTC. The gene calls are TRBV5-1 and TRBJ2-7, with TRBD1 as a possible D gene (5 bases). Germline V gives CDR1 SGHRS, CDR2 YFSETQ. CDR3 length equals 15 residues. Trimming took 0 bases from V and 0 from J, leaving 10 bases between them.